This T cell receptor (beta chain) was identified during a study of T cell repertoires in cytomegalovirus infection. Study details: Based on public TCR beta signatures, there were indications of CMV infection and of a matching HLA type.

This clonotype was observed at least ten times. Trimming removed 2 bases from V and 2 bases from J, with 9 bases in between. Germline V gives CDR1 MNHEY, CDR2 SVGEGT. This CDR3 is built from 14 residues. Each CDR3 protein gets one entry after TCRdb re-called the reads with MiXCR. This sample has roughly 200,000 distinct CDR3 sequences, with 8% to 10% found just once. The sample consisted of PBMCs. The J gene is TRBJ1-2, the V gene TRBV6-2 or TRBV6-3, with no clear D. The sequence was obtained from a human donor in good health (CMV status not recorded). Some clones in this sample may be carry-over from other donors' samples. The CDR3 reads CASSYKSDNYGYTF. In DNA, the CDR3 is TGTGCCAGCAGTTACAAGAGTGACAACTATGGCTACACCTTC.